This TCR beta chain was sequenced for a study of read filtering for tumor transcriptome and immune sequencing. Study summary: TCR-mapped reads were about 4.05 to 10.27 million with IR-seq versus roughly 75 to 1,300 with RNA-seq.

Germline V gene lookup returns CDR1 MNHEY and CDR2 SMNVEV (reference sequence). This CDR3 has 15 amino acids. Only a few counts were recorded for this clonotype. The antigen remains undetermined. This clone may be a read error of a much larger clone one base away. General study points: This fraction held mixed bone marrow immune cells after CD138-negative sorting. Approximately 82% of IR-seq clonotypes had one read, totaling around 4% of reads; RNA-seq: about 74% and 41%.

From approximately 430 ng of RNA, a library with molecular barcoded alpha/delta and beta/gamma adaptors was made. TCRdb reanalysed the reads using MiXCR and keeps one entry per CDR3 protein. The top ten hold approximately 50% of the sample, which has about 60,000 distinct CDR3 sequences, about 15% seen once. This receptor was identified in a donor at least 40 years old with multiple myeloma. Specimen: a population of CD138-negative cells sorted from bone marrow. The chain uses TRBV27 and TRBJ2-6, with TRBD2 matching over 8 bases. This chain's CDR3 is CASRTSVSGANALTF. CDR3 DNA: TGTGCCAGCAGGACTAGCGTATCTGGGGCCAACGCCCTGACTTTC.